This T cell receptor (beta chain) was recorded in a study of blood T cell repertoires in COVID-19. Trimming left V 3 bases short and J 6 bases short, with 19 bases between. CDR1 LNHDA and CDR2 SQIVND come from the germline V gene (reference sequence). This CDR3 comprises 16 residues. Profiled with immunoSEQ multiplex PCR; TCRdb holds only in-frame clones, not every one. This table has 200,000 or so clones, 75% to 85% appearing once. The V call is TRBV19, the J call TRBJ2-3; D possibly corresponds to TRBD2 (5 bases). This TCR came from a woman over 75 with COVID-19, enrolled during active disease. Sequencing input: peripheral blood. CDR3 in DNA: TGTGCCAGTAGTATCGGAGGCGCTATTATACTCGATACGCAGTATTTT. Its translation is CASSIGGAIILDTQYF.